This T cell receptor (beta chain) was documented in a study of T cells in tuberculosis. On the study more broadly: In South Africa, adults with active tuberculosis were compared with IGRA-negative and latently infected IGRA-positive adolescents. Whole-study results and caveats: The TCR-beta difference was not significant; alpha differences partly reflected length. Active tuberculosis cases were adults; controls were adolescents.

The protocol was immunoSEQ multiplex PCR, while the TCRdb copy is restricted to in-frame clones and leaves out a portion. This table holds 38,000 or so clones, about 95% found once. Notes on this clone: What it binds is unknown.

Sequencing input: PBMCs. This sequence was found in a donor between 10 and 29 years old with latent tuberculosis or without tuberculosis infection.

The CDR3 loop is CASSEGWGGLNEQFF. As DNA, the CDR3 is TGTGCCAGCAGTGAAGGGTGGGGGGGTTTAAATGAGCAGTTCTTC. V and J are TRBV2 and TRBJ2-1; 7 nucleotides match TRBD2. J lost 7 bases, V lost 1 base, and 7 bases had no gene match. This CDR3 comprises 15 residues. Germline V gene lookup returns CDR1 SNHLY and CDR2 FYNNEI.